A selection of T cell receptor beta chains follows, all from one sample in a study of T cells in Graves' hyperthyroidism and ophthalmopathy. Each CDR3 protein is one row after TCRdb ran MiXCR on the multiplex PCR reads. Found here are 450,000 to 650,000 distinct CDR3 sequences, about 20% of them singletons; the top ten hold 26%. Material for sequencing was blood. The receptors stem from a man younger than 35 with Graves' hyperthyroidism. CDR3s include the opening cysteine and the closing phenylalanine or tryptophan. Fields, in order: CDR3 DNA, CDR3 protein, clone size, V gene, D gene, J gene. The D gene is left open where the match is weak. Not every row has a clone size; where given, it reads once, few, many or a size class.

TGTGCCAGCAGCTTACCTAACTTCCAAGAGACCCAGTACTTC | CASSLPNFQETQYF | many | TRBV11-2 | . | TRBJ2-5
TGTGCCAGCAGTGATTTATCGGGGGCCGGATACGTCAAGGTCCTCCACTTT | CASSDLSGAGYVKVLHF | . | TRBV2 | . | TRBJ1-6
TGTGCCAGCAGTACAGGGCTCCCCTACGAGCAGTACTTC | CASSTGLPYEQYF | many | TRBV12-3/TRBV12-4 | . | TRBJ2-7
TGTGCCACCGGACCCAATCCGTACGAGCAGTACTTC | CATGPNPYEQYF | . | TRBV28 | . | TRBJ2-7
TGTGCCAGCAGCTTACGCGGGGAGCCTTCCTACGAGCAGTACTTC | CASSLRGEPSYEQYF | many | TRBV11-2 | . | TRBJ2-7
TGCGCCAGCAGCTCAGACTTAGCCCTTTCCTACGAGCAGTACTTC | CASSSDLALSYEQYF | few | TRBV4-1 | . | TRBJ2-7
TGTGCCAGCAGCCAAGATACAGGGGACACCGGGGAGCTGTTTTTT | CASSQDTGDTGELFF | few | TRBV3-1 | TRBD1 | TRBJ2-2
TGTGCCAGCAGCCCCGGGACAGGGAGCGACGAGCAGTACTTC | CASSPGTGSDEQYF | few | TRBV3-1 | TRBD1 | TRBJ2-7
TGTGCCAGCAGTACTACGGGGGAAGAGACCCAGTACTTC | CASSTTGEETQYF | few | TRBV28 | . | TRBJ2-5
TGCGCCAGCAGCCAAGACAGCCAGCGTGGCTACACCTTC | CASSQDSQRGYTF | many | TRBV4-1 | . | TRBJ1-2
TGTGCCAGCAGCAGGTCATCCAAAAACATTCAGTACTTC | CASSRSSKNIQYF | many | TRBV27 | . | TRBJ2-4
TGTGCCAGCAGCTTGGGGACTAGCGGGGGGGTAGACGAGCAGTACTTC | CASSLGTSGGVDEQYF | many | TRBV7-6 | TRBD2 | TRBJ2-7
TGTGCCAGCACGATAAGTTCGAACACCGGGGAGCTGTTTTTT | CASTISSNTGELFF | few | TRBV6-1 | . | TRBJ2-2
TGTGCCAGCAGCTTGGGAGGAGGGGGACTTAACACTGAAGCTTTCTTT | CASSLGGGGLNTEAFF | many | TRBV11-3 | . | TRBJ1-1
TGCAGTGCTAGAGACCTCGACGGGAACACTGAAGCTTTCTTT | CSARDLDGNTEAFF | few | TRBV20-1 | . | TRBJ1-1
TGTGCCAGCAGCCCGACACCAGGGGGGACCCAGTACTTC | CASSPTPGGTQYF | . | TRBV11-2 | TRBD1 | TRBJ2-5
TGTGCCAGTAGTAATCGGAGGGGAACGAACACTGAAGCTTTCTTT | CASSNRRGTNTEAFF | many | TRBV19 | . | TRBJ1-1
TGTGCCAGCAGTTTGAGAAAGGAGCGGGATGGCTACACCTTC | CASSLRKERDGYTF | many | TRBV12-3/TRBV12-4 | . | TRBJ1-2
TGTGCCAGCAGTCCAGGGGGCAATCAGCCCCAGCATTTT | CASSPGGNQPQHF | many | TRBV12-3/TRBV12-4 | . | TRBJ1-5
TGTGCCAGCAGCTTCAGGGCCGCCGGGACAGGTCCATGGGAGCAGTACTTC | CASSFRAAGTGPWEQYF | many | TRBV7-8 | TRBD1 | TRBJ2-7
TGTGCCAGCAGCTTCGGACAGGGGGCCCTTAGCAATCAGCCCCAGCATTTT | CASSFGQGALSNQPQHF | . | TRBV5-6 | TRBD1 | TRBJ1-5
TGTGCCAGCAGCCCCCCCACGCCCAGGGGAGCCAAAAACATTAAGTACTTC | CASSPPTPRGAKNIKYF | . | TRBV28 | . | TRBJ2-4
TGTGCCAGCAGTTCTCAGGGGGTCCAGCCCCAGCATTTT | CASSSQGVQPQHF | . | TRBV12-3/TRBV12-4 | TRBD1 | TRBJ1-5
TGTGCCAGCAGTTCCCTATCACGGAGCTATCAGCCGCAGCATTTT | CASSSLSRSYQPQHF | . | TRBV6-5 | . | TRBJ1-5
TGTGCCAGCAGTTACAACAGGATTTCCTACGAGCAGTACTTC | CASSYNRISYEQYF | few | TRBV6-5 | . | TRBJ2-7
TGTGCCAGCAGTTTCAGGGACAGGGTCTCGGGCAATCAGCCCCAGCATTTT | CASSFRDRVSGNQPQHF | . | TRBV12-3/TRBV12-4 | TRBD1 | TRBJ1-5
TGTGCCAGCAGTCAGGGGGCGGGTAGTCAGCCCCAGCATTTT | CASSQGAGSQPQHF | once | TRBV6-1 | TRBD1 | TRBJ1-5
TGTGCTAGCTCCCAGGGGGTTCGGGAGACCCAGTACTTC | CASSQGVRETQYF | many | TRBV12-5 | TRBD1 | TRBJ2-5
TGCAGTACCCTCAGGGGGGTTGAAGCTTTCTTT | CSTLRGVEAFF | many | TRBV20-1 | TRBD1 | TRBJ1-1
TGTGCCACCAGTGCCCATCCGACAGAAACCTACGAGCAGTACTTC | CATSAHPTETYEQYF | . | TRBV24-1 | . | TRBJ2-7